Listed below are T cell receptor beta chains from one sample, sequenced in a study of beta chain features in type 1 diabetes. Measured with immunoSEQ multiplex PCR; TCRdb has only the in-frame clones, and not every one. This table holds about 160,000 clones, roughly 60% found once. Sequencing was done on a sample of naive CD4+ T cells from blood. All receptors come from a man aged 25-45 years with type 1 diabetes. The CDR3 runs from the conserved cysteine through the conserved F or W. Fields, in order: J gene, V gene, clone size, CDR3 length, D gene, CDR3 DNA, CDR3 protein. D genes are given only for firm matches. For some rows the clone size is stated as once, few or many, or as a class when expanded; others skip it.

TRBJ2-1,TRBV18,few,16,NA,TGTGCCAGCTCACTGCGGACGCCCGACTCCTACAATGAGCAGTTCTTC,CASSLRTPDSYNEQFF
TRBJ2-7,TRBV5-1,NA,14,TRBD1,TGCGCCAGCAGCCGACCGGACAGGACCTACGAGCAGTACTTC,CASSRPDRTYEQYF
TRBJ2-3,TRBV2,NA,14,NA,TGTGCCAGCAGTTTCGACAGGAGCACAGATACGCAGTATTTT,CASSFDRSTDTQYF
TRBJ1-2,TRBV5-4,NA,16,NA,TGTGCCAGCAGCTTGGGACAGGCTCCGGCTAACTATGGCTACACCTTC,CASSLGQAPANYGYTF
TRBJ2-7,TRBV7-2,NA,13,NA,TGTGCCAGCAGCACCATTGGCCCCTACGAGCAGTACTTC,CASSTIGPYEQYF
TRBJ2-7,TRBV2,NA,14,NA,TGTGCCAGCAGAGTGCTCTACGTCTCCTACGAGCAGTACTTC,CASRVLYVSYEQYF
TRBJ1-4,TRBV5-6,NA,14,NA,TGTGCCAGCAGCTTGAAAGGAATGGGGGAAAAACTGTTTTTT,CASSLKGMGEKLFF
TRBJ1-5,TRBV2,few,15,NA,TGTGCCAGCAGTGAAGATAGGGGGTCCAATCAGCCCCAGCATTTT,CASSEDRGSNQPQHF
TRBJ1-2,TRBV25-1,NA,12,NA,TGTGCCAGCAGTGGTTACACAGGTGGCTACACCTTC,CASSGYTGGYTF
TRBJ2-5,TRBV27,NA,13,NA,TGTGCCAGCAGTTCCTACTTGCGGGAGACCCAGTACTTC,CASSSYLRETQYF
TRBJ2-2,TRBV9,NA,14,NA,TGTGCCAGCAGCGTCGAAGGGAACACCGGGGAGCTGTTTTTT,CASSVEGNTGELFF
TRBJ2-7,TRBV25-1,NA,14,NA,TGTGCCAGTCTCCAGGGTCAGGGGACCGGCGAGCAGTACTTC,CASLQGQGTGEQYF
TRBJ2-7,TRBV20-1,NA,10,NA,TGCAGTGCTAGTCGCTCGGTTCAGTACTTC,CSASRSVQYF
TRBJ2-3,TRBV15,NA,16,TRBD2,TGTGCCACCAGCAGGGGACTAGCGGCTAGCACAGATACGCAGTATTTT,CATSRGLAASTDTQYF
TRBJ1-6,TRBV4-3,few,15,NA,TGCGCCAGCAGCCCGGTGTGGGGAGATAATTCACCCCTCCACTTT,CASSPVWGDNSPLHF
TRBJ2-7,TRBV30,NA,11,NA,TGTGCCTGGAGTGGCAATAGCGAGCAGTACTTC,CAWSGNSEQYF
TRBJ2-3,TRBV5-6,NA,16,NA,TGTGCCAGCAGCTTGGTGGCCAGGACTAGCACAGATACGCAGTATTTT,CASSLVARTSTDTQYF
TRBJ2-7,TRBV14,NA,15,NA,TGTGCCAGCAGCCAAGTCCGAACAGGGTACTACGAGCAGTACTTC,CASSQVRTGYYEQYF
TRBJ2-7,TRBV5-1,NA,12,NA,TGCGCCAGCAGCTTGGAATCCTACGAGCAGTACTTC,CASSLESYEQYF
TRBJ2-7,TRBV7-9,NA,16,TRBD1,TGTGCCAGCAGCATCATGACAGGGGCGAGCTCCTACGAGCAGTACTTC,CASSIMTGASSYEQYF
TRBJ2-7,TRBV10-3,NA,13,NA,TGTGCCATCAGTGACCTGACAGTAATCGAGCAGTACTTC,CAISDLTVIEQYF
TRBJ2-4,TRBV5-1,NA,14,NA,TGCGCCAGCAGCGGGGAATCAGCCAAAAACATTCAGTACTTC,CASSGESAKNIQYF
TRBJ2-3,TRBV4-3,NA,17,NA,TGCGCCAGCAGCCAAGTGATGCGAGCGCAGCCAGCAGATACGCAGTATTTT,CASSQVMRAQPADTQYF